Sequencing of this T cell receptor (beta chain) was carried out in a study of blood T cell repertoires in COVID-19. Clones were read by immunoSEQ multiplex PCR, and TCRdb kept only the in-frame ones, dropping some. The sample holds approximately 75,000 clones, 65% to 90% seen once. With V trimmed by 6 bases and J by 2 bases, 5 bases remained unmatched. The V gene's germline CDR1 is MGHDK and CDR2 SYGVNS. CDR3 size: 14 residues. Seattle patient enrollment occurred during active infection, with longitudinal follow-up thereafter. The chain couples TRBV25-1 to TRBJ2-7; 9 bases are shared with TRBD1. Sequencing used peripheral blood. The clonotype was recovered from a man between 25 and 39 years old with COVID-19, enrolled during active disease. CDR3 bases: TGTGCCAGCAGGGAACAGGGGGCCACCTACGAGCAGTACTTC. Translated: CASREQGATYEQYF.